This T cell receptor (beta chain) was profiled in a study of control samples from healthy donors and cancer patients. The data were produced by immunoSEQ multiplex PCR, yet TCRdb's version contains in-frame clones alone and is incomplete. This repertoire shows about 88,000 clones, roughly 93% found once; its top ten account for over 8%. The CDR3 covers 15 residues. Germline V gene data show CDR1 as GTSNPN and CDR2 as SVGIG (reference sequence). After removal of 0 bases from V and 1 base from J, the junction contained 2 bases not matched to a gene. The sample was blood. This clonotype originated in a man aged 18 to 30 in good health. V and J are TRBV30 and TRBJ2-3; 9 bases align to TRBD2. The CDR3 DNA sequence: TGTGCCTGGAGTGTCCGACTAGCGGGCACAGATACGCAGTATTTT. Amino acids: CAWSVRLAGTDTQYF. Full variable domain (outside the CDR3, taken from reference TRBV30 and TRBJ2-3): SQTIHQWPATLVQPVGSPLSLECTVEGTSNPNLYWYRQAAGRGLQLLFYSVGIGQISSEVPQNLSASRPQDRQFILSSKKLLLSDSGFYLCAWSVRLAGTDTQYFGPGTRLTVL.